Detailed here is one T cell receptor (beta chain). These data belong to a study of blood T cell repertoires in COVID-19. Authors' data handling: Estimated nucleated cell counts came from reference gene primer amplification. TCRdb's copy holds only in-frame clones and misses some; the assay was immunoSEQ multiplex PCR. Clone size and the V and J calls come from that table; the DNA yielded D and trimming. The data hold 250,000 to 350,000 clones, with 89% observed a single time. The CDR3 covers 13 residues. CDR1 SNHLY and CDR2 FYNNEI come from the germline V gene. V lost 6 bases, J lost 6 bases, and 1 base stayed unmatched.

The chain uses TRBV2 and TRBJ2-4, with 11 nucleotides matching TRBD2. The TCR sequence derives from a woman between 35 and 50 years old who had recovered from COVID-19. Sequencing used peripheral blood. In nucleotides, the CDR3 is TGTGCCAGCAGAGGACTAGCGGGAAACATTCAGTACTTC. Translation: CASRGLAGNIQYF.